The rows below give T cell receptor beta chains drawn from one sample of a study of CD8 T cells in Susac syndrome. TCRdb called the immunoSEQ multiplex PCR reads again in MiXCR, with one record for every CDR3 protein. Seen here are around 130,000 distinct CDR3 sequences, roughly 95% observed once, and the top ten hold over 0.1%. The sequenced sample consisted of CD4+ T cells from PBMCs. These receptors originate from a human donor with multiple sclerosis. Each CDR3 is given with its conserved first and last residue. The D gene is left open where the match is weak. A clone size is listed for some rows: how often the clone was seen (once, few, many), or a class if it is expanded.

V	size	J	D	CDR3	DNA
TRBV5-1	-	TRBJ2-7	-	CASSFWGSDYEQYF	TGCGCCAGCAGCTTCTGGGGGTCCGACTACGAGCAGTACTTC
TRBV3-1	-	TRBJ1-2	-	CASSQAGIRARGYTF	TGTGCCAGCAGCCAAGCGGGTATAAGGGCCCGGGGCTACACCTTC
TRBV30	-	TRBJ1-2	-	CAMRAEGNYGYTF	TGTGCCATGAGGGCCGAGGGCAACTATGGCTACACCTTC
TRBV29-1	-	TRBJ2-1	TRBD2	CSALQIGGGAGNEQFF	TGCAGCGCCCTTCAGATAGGCGGGGGGGCCGGGAATGAGCAGTTCTTC
TRBV6-5	-	TRBJ2-5	TRBD2	CASKLSGRRETQYF	TGTGCCAGCAAATTGAGCGGGAGACGCGAGACCCAGTACTTC
TRBV5-6	-	TRBJ2-5	-	CASSLAVFTGQETQYF	TGTGCCAGCAGCTTGGCAGTTTTCACAGGCCAAGAGACCCAGTACTTC
TRBV20-1	-	TRBJ1-5	TRBD1	CSATTGDQPQHF	TGCAGTGCTACCACAGGGGATCAGCCCCAGCATTTT
TRBV29-1	-	TRBJ2-3	-	CSVEDFVGGDTQYF	TGCAGCGTTGAAGATTTCGTAGGGGGAGATACGCAGTATTTT
TRBV29-1	-	TRBJ1-2	TRBD1	CSAPGQGSHGYTF	TGCAGCGCTCCGGGACAGGGGAGCCATGGCTACACCTTC
TRBV2	once	TRBJ1-1	-	CASSVWKGEAFF	TGTGCCAGCAGCGTGTGGAAGGGTGAAGCTTTCTTT
TRBV6-2/TRBV6-3	-	TRBJ2-3	TRBD1	CASSLGQGRVTDTQYF	TGTGCCAGCAGCCTCGGACAGGGAAGAGTGACAGATACGCAGTATTTT
TRBV20-1	once	TRBJ2-7	-	CSARRDHLEQYF	TGCAGTGCTCGACGGGACCACCTCGAGCAGTACTTC
TRBV14	once	TRBJ2-5	-	CASSQASGTVRGTQYF	TGTGCCAGCAGCCAAGCCTCGGGGACTGTACGGGGGACCCAGTACTTC
TRBV20-1	-	TRBJ2-5	-	CSATSLGSQETQYF	TGCAGTGCCACCAGCCTGGGGTCCCAAGAGACCCAGTACTTC
TRBV30	-	TRBJ2-7	TRBD2	CAWSLGTIEQYF	TGTGCCTGGAGTCTAGGGACTATAGAGCAGTACTTC
TRBV7-2	-	TRBJ1-2	-	CASSFKEPMGGYTF	TGTGCCAGCAGCTTTAAAGAGCCCATGGGTGGCTACACCTTC
TRBV5-1	-	TRBJ2-7	TRBD2	CASSQGLAGGKLYEQYF	TGCGCCAGCAGCCAGGGACTAGCGGGAGGCAAACTTTACGAGCAGTACTTC
TRBV20-1	-	TRBJ1-5	-	CSARVDQGNQPQHF	TGCAGTGCTAGAGTTGACCAGGGCAATCAGCCCCAGCATTTT
TRBV12-3/TRBV12-4	-	TRBJ2-1	TRBD2	CASRFGTTQFF	TGTGCCAGCAGGTTCGGGACTACGCAGTTCTTC
TRBV27	-	TRBJ1-2	-	CASSLFPETGNGYTF	TGTGCCAGCAGTTTATTTCCCGAAACAGGGAATGGCTACACCTTC
TRBV14	-	TRBJ1-2	-	CASSQRGGYTF	TGTGCCAGCAGCCAAAGGGGTGGCTACACCTTC
TRBV19	-	TRBJ2-1	TRBD2	CASTTGTSGRGEQFF	TGTGCCAGTACCACTGGGACTAGCGGGAGGGGTGAGCAGTTCTTC
TRBV3-1	once	TRBJ2-1	TRBD2	CASSQGLAGLGDEQFF	TGTGCCAGCAGCCAGGGACTAGCGGGACTTGGAGATGAGCAGTTCTTC
TRBV20-1	once	TRBJ2-7	-	CSARVARGEQGLAYEQYF	TGCAGTGCTAGAGTTGCTCGTGGGGAACAGGGATTGGCCTACGAGCAGTACTTC
TRBV12-3/TRBV12-4	-	TRBJ1-2	-	CASSLSVAGNTF	TGTGCCAGCAGTTTGAGCGTCGCCGGTAACACCTTC
TRBV24-1	-	TRBJ1-2	-	CATSERTYGYTF	TGTGCCACCAGTGAGCGGACGTATGGCTACACCTTC
TRBV20-1	-	TRBJ2-1	TRBD2	CSARDSGSNNEQFF	TGCAGTGCTAGAGATAGCGGGAGCAACAATGAGCAGTTCTTC
TRBV7-2	-	TRBJ1-2	-	CASSLDLEAGGYTF	TGTGCCAGCAGCTTAGACCTGGAGGCTGGAGGCTACACCTTC
TRBV28	-	TRBJ2-7	-	CASSPSEGQTFEQYF	TGTGCCAGCAGTCCCTCAGAAGGCCAAACCTTCGAGCAGTACTTC
TRBV28	-	TRBJ1-2	-	CASSLPHLDSPDGYTF	TGTGCCAGCAGTCTACCCCACCTTGACAGTCCCGATGGCTACACCTTC
TRBV29-1	-	TRBJ2-3	-	CSGTWAADTQYF	TGCAGCGGGACTTGGGCGGCAGATACGCAGTATTTT
TRBV5-6	-	TRBJ2-3	-	CASSQYRQASTDTQYF	TGTGCCAGCAGCCAATACCGCCAGGCAAGCACAGATACGCAGTATTTT
TRBV9	once	TRBJ2-3	-	CASSPEGDPSTDTQYF	TGTGCCAGCAGCCCTGAGGGGGACCCTAGCACAGATACGCAGTATTTT
TRBV5-6	once	TRBJ1-1	-	CASSLVQMVNTEAFF	TGTGCCAGCAGCTTGGTACAGATGGTGAACACTGAAGCTTTCTTT
TRBV3-1	-	TRBJ2-3	-	CASSQDTSGDTQYF	TGTGCCAGCAGCCAAGATACTAGTGGGGATACGCAGTATTTT
TRBV5-1	once	TRBJ2-5	TRBD2	CASSAGGRETQYF	TGCGCCAGCAGCGCTGGCGGGAGAGAGACCCAGTACTTC
TRBV3-1	-	TRBJ2-2	-	CASSQGPGELFF	TGTGCCAGCAGCCAAGGACCCGGGGAGCTGTTTTTT
TRBV20-1	-	TRBJ2-7	-	CSAPRDGNRYEQYF	TGCAGTGCCCCAAGGGACGGGAATCGGTACGAGCAGTACTTC
TRBV24-1	-	TRBJ1-5	-	CATQEGSYSNQPQHF	TGTGCCACCCAGGAGGGCAGCTATAGCAATCAGCCCCAGCATTTT
TRBV11-2	-	TRBJ1-5	TRBD1	CASRGQGGKPQHF	TGTGCCAGCAGGGGACAGGGTGGAAAGCCCCAGCATTTT
TRBV12-3/TRBV12-4	-	TRBJ1-6	-	CASSRARQVAAQPLHF	TGTGCCAGCAGTCGCGCCCGACAGGTAGCGGCCCAACCCCTCCACTTT
TRBV15	-	TRBJ1-5	-	CATSGTGTSEPQHF	TGTGCCACCAGCGGAACCGGGACATCCGAGCCCCAGCATTTT
TRBV3-1	-	TRBJ1-2	TRBD1	CASSHEGTGGNYGYTF	TGTGCCAGCAGCCACGAGGGGACAGGGGGCAACTATGGCTACACCTTC
TRBV28	-	TRBJ1-6	-	CASRGGLNSPLHF	TGTGCCAGTCGCGGGGGCCTGAATTCACCCCTCCACTTT
TRBV12-3/TRBV12-4	-	TRBJ2-7	-	CASNRDRGDYEQYF	TGTGCCAGCAATCGGGACCGAGGGGACTACGAGCAGTACTTC
TRBV3-1	-	TRBJ2-7	-	CASSQDRFSYEQYF	TGTGCCAGCAGCCAAGACAGGTTTTCCTACGAGCAGTACTTC
TRBV20-1	-	TRBJ2-1	-	CSASRSGFPYNEQFF	TGCAGTGCTAGTCGGTCCGGATTCCCCTACAATGAGCAGTTCTTC
TRBV12-3/TRBV12-4	-	TRBJ1-5	TRBD1	CASKPGTAHNQPQHF	TGTGCCAGCAAACCGGGGACAGCTCACAATCAGCCCCAGCATTTT
TRBV27	-	TRBJ1-2	-	CASSLSSGRVYGYTF	TGTGCCAGCAGTTTATCCTCGGGACGGGTCTATGGCTACACCTTC
TRBV27	-	TRBJ1-1	-	CASSPRWGTEAFF	TGTGCCAGCTCACCGCGGTGGGGCACTGAAGCTTTCTTT
TRBV15	-	TRBJ1-2	TRBD1	CATSSPGQGGNYGYTF	TGTGCCACCAGCAGTCCAGGACAGGGAGGAAACTATGGCTACACCTTC
TRBV2	-	TRBJ2-7	TRBD2	CASRVAGGNYEQYF	TGTGCCAGCAGGGTAGCGGGAGGAAACTACGAGCAGTACTTC
TRBV7-2	-	TRBJ2-1	TRBD2	CASSLTSGPQFF	TGTGCCAGCAGCTTGACTAGCGGGCCGCAGTTCTTC
TRBV30	-	TRBJ2-4	-	CAGLGASKNIQYF	TGTGCCGGCCTTGGGGCGTCCAAAAACATTCAGTACTTC
TRBV3-1	once	TRBJ1-1	-	CASSQDLVSGLAFF	TGTGCCAGCAGCCAAGATCTGGTGTCAGGGTTAGCTTTCTTT
TRBV29-1	-	TRBJ1-1	-	CSVEGRLNTEAFF	TGCAGCGTTGAAGGGCGGTTGAACACTGAAGCTTTCTTT
TRBV15	-	TRBJ2-1	TRBD1	CATSRDGDRGPYNEQFF	TGTGCCACCAGCAGAGATGGGGACAGGGGGCCCTACAATGAGCAGTTCTTC